Presented here are 5 T cell receptor beta chains from one specimen sequenced in a study of cytomegalovirus exposure and HLA in healthy donors. The primer mix had 60 Vbeta and 13 Jbeta primers. This table comes from immunoSEQ multiplex PCR, and its TCRdb copy is limited to in-frame clones, with some not included. Here the sample spans around 120,000 clones, 80% being singletons. The sequencing sample was made of PBMCs. All receptors come from a male donor in good health and CMV-seronegative.

DNA of the CDR3: TGTGCCAGCACCTTCACTCATGCAACCTACGAGCAGTACTTC. It codes for CASTFTHATYEQYF. This chain links TRBV11-2 with TRBJ2-5; D unclear. The DNA matches TRBJ2-7 better at its end, which makes the J call doubtful. Germline CDR1 reads SGHAT; CDR2 reads FQNNGV. The CDR3 covers 14 residues.

This chain uses TRBV30 with TRBJ2-7; 7 bases agree with TRBD2. V lost 2 bases, J lost 6 bases, and 19 bases stayed unmatched. The length of the CDR3 is 17 residues. Per the germline V gene, CDR1 is GTSNPN and CDR2 is SVGIG (reference sequence). The CDR3, as DNA: TGTGCCTGGAGTCCGAAGGGTCTGGAGCGGGGTAGACCCGAGCAGTACTTC. Translation gives CAWSPKGLERGRPEQYF.

The chain has TRBV7-3 and TRBJ2-3, with D unresolved. CDR1 and CDR2 from the germline V gene are SGHTA and FQGTGA. Trimming took 2 bases from V and 0 from J, leaving 9 bases between them. There are 15 residues in the CDR3. CDR3 residues: CASSLGWASTDTQYF. In nucleotides, the CDR3 is TGTGCCAGCAGCTTAGGATGGGCCAGCACAGATACGCAGTATTTT.

This chain uses TRBV5-1 with TRBJ1-1; tentatively, D is TRBD1 (6 bases). The CDR3 length is 16 residues. V was pared by 2 bases and J by 0 bases, with 14 bases between. CDR1 is SGHRS, CDR2 YFSETQ, per germline. CDR3: CASSFGGGGLNTEAFF. CDR3 DNA: TGCGCCAGCAGCTTCGGGGGCGGGGGGTTGAACACTGAAGCTTTCTTT.

This clone was seen only once. The chain recombines TRBV15 with TRBJ1-1; D might be TRBD1 (6 bases). CDR3 length: 14 residues. Germline CDR1 LNHNV, CDR2 YYDKDF (reference sequence). Trimming removed 5 bases from V and 2 bases from J, with 12 bases in between. In DNA, the CDR3 is TGTGCCACCAGCGGGGGCCGACTCAACACTGAAGCTTTCTTT. Its translation: CATSGGRLNTEAFF.